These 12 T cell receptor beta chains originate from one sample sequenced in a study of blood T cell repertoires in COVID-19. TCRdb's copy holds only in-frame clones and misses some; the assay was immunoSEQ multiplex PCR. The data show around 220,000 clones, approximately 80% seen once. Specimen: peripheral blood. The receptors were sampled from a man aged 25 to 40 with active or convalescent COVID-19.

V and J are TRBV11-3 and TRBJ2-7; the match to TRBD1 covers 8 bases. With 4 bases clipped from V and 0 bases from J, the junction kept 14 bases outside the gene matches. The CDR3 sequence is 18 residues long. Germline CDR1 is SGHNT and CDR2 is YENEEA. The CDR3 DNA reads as TGTGCCAGCAGCTCCCACGATACGGACAGGGTGTTCTCCTACGAGCAGTACTTC. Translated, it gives CASSSHDTDRVFSYEQYF.

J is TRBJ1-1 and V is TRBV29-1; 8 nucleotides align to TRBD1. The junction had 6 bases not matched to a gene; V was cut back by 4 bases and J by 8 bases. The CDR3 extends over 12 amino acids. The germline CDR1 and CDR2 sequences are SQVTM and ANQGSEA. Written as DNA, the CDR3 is TGCAGCGTTGCAGGACAGGGTAAGGAAGCTTTCTTT. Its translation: CSVAGQGKEAFF. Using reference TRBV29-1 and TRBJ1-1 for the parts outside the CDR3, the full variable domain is SAVISQKPSRDICQRGTSLTIQCQVDSQVTMMFWYRQQPGQSLTLIATANQGSEATYESGFVIDKFPISRPNLTFSTLTVSNMSPEDSSIYLCSVAGQGKEAFFGQGTRLTVV.

For the CDR3, the DNA is TGTGCCAGCAGTGTGGAACAGGGAACTTACTACGAGCAGTACTTC. Residues: CASSVEQGTYYEQYF. The chain joins TRBV2 to TRBJ2-7; weak D call: TRBD1 (6 bases). CDR1 is SNHLY and CDR2 is FYNNEI in the germline V gene. Trimming removed 4 bases from V and 3 bases from J, with 16 bases in between. The CDR3 runs 15 residues.

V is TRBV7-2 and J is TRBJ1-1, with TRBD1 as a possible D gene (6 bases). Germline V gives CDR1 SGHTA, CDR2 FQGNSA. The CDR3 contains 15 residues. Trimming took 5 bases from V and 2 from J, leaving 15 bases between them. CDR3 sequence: CASSRSRTENTEAFF. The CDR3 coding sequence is TGTGCCAGCAGCCGCTCAAGGACAGAAAACACTGAAGCTTTCTTT. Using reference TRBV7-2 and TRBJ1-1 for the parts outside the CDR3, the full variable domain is GAGVSQSPSNKVTEKGKDVELRCDPISGHTALYWYRQSLGQGLEFLIYFQGNSAPDKSGLPSDRFSAERTGGSVSTLTIQRTQQEDSAVYLCASSRSRTENTEAFFGQGTRLTVV.

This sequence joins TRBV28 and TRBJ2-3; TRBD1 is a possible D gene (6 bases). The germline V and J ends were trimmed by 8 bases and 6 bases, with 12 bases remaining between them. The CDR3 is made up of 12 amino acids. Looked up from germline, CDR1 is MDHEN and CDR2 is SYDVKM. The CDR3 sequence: CASSRGRDTQYF. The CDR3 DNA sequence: TGTGCCAGCTCCAGGGGCAGGGATACGCAGTATTTT.

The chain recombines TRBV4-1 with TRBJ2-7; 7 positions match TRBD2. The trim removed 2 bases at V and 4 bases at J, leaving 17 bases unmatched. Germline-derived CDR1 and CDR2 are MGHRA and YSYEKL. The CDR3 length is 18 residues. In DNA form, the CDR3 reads TGCGCCAGCAGCCAATCACCTCGTCGCGGGAGCGCCGAATACGAGCAGTACTTC. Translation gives CASSQSPRRGSAEYEQYF.

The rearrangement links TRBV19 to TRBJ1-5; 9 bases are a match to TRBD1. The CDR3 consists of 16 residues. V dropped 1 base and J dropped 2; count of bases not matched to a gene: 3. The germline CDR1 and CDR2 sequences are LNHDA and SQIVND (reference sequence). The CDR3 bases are TGTGCCAGTAGTATAGCAAGGACAGGGGGCAATCAGCCCCAGCATTTT. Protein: CASSIARTGGNQPQHF.

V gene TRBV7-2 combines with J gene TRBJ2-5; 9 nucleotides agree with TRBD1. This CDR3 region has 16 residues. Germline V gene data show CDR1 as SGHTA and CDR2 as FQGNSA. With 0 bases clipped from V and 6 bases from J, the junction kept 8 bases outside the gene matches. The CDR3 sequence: CASSLASTGGMKTQYF. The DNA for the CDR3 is TGTGCCAGCAGCTTAGCGTCGACAGGGGGTATGAAGACCCAGTACTTC.

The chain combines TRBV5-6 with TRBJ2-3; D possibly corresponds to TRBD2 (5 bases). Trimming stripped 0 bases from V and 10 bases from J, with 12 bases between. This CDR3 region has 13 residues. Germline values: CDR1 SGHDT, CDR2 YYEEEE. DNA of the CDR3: TGTGCCAGCAGCTTGGGCCGGGAAAATTCGCAGTATTTT. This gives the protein CASSLGRENSQYF.

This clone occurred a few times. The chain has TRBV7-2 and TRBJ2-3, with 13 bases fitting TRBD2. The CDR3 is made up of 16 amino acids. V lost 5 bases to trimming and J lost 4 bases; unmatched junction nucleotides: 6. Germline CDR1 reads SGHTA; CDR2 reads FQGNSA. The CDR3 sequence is CASSEGTSGIPDTQYF. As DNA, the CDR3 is TGTGCCAGCAGCGAAGGGACTAGCGGGATTCCAGATACGCAGTATTTT.

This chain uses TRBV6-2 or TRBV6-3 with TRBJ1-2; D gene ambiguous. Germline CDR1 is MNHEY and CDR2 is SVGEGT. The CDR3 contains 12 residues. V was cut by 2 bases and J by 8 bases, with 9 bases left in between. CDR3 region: CASSYLSGGYTF. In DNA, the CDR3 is TGTGCCAGCAGTTACCTGTCCGGGGGCTACACCTTC.

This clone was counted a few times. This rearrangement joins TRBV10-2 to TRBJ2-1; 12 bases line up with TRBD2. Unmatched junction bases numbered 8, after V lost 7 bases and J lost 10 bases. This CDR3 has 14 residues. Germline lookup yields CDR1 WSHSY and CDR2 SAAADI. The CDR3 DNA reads TGCGCCAGCAACCGACTAGCGGGGGTCGACGAGCAGTTCTTC. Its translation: CASNRLAGVDEQFF.